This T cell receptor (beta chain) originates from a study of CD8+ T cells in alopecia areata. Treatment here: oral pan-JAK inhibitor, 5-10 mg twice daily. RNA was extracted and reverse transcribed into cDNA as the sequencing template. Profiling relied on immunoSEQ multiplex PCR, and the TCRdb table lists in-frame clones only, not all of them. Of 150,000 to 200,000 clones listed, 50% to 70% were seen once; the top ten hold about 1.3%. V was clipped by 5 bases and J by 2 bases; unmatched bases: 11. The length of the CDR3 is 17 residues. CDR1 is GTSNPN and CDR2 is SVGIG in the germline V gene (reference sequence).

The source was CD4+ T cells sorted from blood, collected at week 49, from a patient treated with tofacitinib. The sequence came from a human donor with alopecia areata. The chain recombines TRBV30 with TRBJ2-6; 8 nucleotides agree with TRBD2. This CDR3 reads CAWRGGRPQTGANVLTF. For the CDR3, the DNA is TGTGCCTGGCGGGGGGGGAGACCCCAGACTGGGGCCAACGTCCTGACTTTC.